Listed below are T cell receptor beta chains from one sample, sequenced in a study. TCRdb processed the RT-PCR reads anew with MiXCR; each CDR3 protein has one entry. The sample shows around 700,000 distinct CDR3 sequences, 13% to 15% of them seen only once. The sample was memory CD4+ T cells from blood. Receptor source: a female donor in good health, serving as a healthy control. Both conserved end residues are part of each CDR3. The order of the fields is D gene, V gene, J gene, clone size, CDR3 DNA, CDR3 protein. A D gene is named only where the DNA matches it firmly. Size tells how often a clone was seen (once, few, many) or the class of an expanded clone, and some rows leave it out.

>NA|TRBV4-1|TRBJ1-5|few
TGCGCCAGCAGAATGGAGTTAAGTCAGCCCCAGCATTTT
CASRMELSQPQHF
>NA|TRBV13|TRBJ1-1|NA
TGTGCCAGCACCCTGAGGAGGTCCACTGAAGCTTTCTTT
CASTLRRSTEAFF
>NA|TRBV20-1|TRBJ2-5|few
TGCAGTGCTAGAGATTGGACTGGACAAGAGACCCAGTACTTC
CSARDWTGQETQYF
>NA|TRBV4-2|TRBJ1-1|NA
TGTGCCAGCAGCCAACTCCCTGGGACGGCCCACACTGAAGCTTTCTTT
CASSQLPGTAHTEAFF
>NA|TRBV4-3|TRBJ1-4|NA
TGCGCCAGCAGCCAAGCGGCGGCAGGGAATGAAAAACTGTTTTTT
CASSQAAAGNEKLFF
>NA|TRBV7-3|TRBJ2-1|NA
TGTGCCAGCAGCTTATCACCCGGAATCAATGAGCAGTTCTTC
CASSLSPGINEQFF
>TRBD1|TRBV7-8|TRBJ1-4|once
TGTGCCAGCAGCTTAGTATTTTTGGGACAGACTCGTGAAAAACTGTTTTTT
CASSLVFLGQTREKLFF
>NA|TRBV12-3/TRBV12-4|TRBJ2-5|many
TGTGCCAGCACCCCGCGCGGAGGCCATCAAGAGACCCAGTACTTC
CASTPRGGHQETQYF
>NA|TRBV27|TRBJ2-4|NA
TGTGCCAGCAGTTTAGTAACCGGGGTACGGGCCAAAAACATTCAGTACTTC
CASSLVTGVRAKNIQYF
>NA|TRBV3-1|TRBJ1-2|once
TGTGCCAGCAGCCTCGTAGGAACGAGTGGCTATGGCTACACCTTC
CASSLVGTSGYGYTF
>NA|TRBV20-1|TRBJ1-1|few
TGCGGGGGTTTTTGGACTGAAGCTTTCTTT
CGGFWTEAFF
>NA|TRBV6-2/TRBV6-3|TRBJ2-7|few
TGTGCCAGCAGTTACCCAACCTACGAGCAGTACTTC
CASSYPTYEQYF
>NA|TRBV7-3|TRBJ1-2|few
TGTGCCAGCAGCCAATTTGACACCCTTCTTAACTATGGCTACACCTTC
CASSQFDTLLNYGYTF
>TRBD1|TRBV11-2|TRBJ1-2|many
TGTGCCAGCAGCAATACCGGGACAGACGATTATGGCTACACCTTC
CASSNTGTDDYGYTF
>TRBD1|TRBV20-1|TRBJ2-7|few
TGCAGTGCTAGACGACAGGGGGCTGGTTCGCGGGACGAGCAGTACTTC
CSARRQGAGSRDEQYF
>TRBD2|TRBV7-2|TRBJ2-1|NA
TGTGCCAGCAGCCGCCTAGTCCCAACGTTCGCGGGAGAGGAGAATGAGCAGTTCTTC
CASSRLVPTFAGEENEQFF
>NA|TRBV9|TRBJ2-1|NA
TGTGCCAGCAGCGGGCTAACTAGTGAGCAGTTCTTC
CASSGLTSEQFF
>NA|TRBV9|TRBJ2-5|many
TGTGCCAGCAGCGTAGCACGGGGTCGCGTTGGGGAGACCCAGTACTTC
CASSVARGRVGETQYF
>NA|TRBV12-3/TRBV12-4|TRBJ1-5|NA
TGTGCCAGCAGTTCTCGGCCCCTTGGCGGGGGGCGCGGTAGCAATCAGCCCCAGCATTTT
CASSSRPLGGGRGSNQPQHF
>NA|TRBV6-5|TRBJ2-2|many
TGTGCCAGCAGACTCCCAGGGGTGAGGGGGGAGCTGTTTTTT
CASRLPGVRGELFF
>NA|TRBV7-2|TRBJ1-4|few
TGTGCCAGCAGCTTTGGGGTCTCGACTAATGAAAAACTGTTTTTT
CASSFGVSTNEKLFF
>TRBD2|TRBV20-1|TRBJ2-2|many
TGCAGTGTACGCGGGAGGAACACCGGGGAGCTGTTTTTT
CSVRGRNTGELFF
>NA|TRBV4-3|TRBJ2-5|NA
TGCGCCAGCAGCCAACTTAGACAGTTACACGGCGAGACCCAGTACTTC
CASSQLRQLHGETQYF
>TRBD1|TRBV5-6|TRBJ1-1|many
TGTGCCAGCAGCTCCACGGGCAGGACAGGGGGTCGCACTGAAGCTTTCTTT
CASSSTGRTGGRTEAFF
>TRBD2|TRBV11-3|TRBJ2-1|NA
TGTGCCAGCAGCTTAGGGCGAGGTGCGGGAGGGCCCTACAATGAGCAGTTCTTC
CASSLGRGAGGPYNEQFF
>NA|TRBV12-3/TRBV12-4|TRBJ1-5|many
TGTGCCAGCACCTTATTGGGATCGGGACAGCCCCAGCATTTT
CASTLLGSGQPQHF
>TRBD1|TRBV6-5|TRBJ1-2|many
TGTGCCAGCAGTTCCCCGGGACAGACTAACTATGGCTACACCTTC
CASSSPGQTNYGYTF
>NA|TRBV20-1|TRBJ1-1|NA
TGCAGTGCCCCGCCGGACAACATGAACACTGAAGCTTTCTTT
CSAPPDNMNTEAFF
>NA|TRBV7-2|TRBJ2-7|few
TGTGCCAGCAGCCCCATGGGATGGGGGAACGAGCAGTACTTC
CASSPMGWGNEQYF
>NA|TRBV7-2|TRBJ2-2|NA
TGTGCCAGCAGCCCGGGGGTTGTCGGGGAGCTGTTTTTT
CASSPGVVGELFF
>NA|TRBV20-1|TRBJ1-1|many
TGCAGTGCTAGAGAGGATTTGAACACTGAAGCTTTCTTT
CSAREDLNTEAFF
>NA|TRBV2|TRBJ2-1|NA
TGTGCCAGCAGTGCGGGGCGGGGCAGCTACAATGAGCAGTTCTTC
CASSAGRGSYNEQFF
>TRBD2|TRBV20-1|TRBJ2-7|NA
TGCAGTGCGGAGACTAGCGGGATTGGCGAGCAGTACTTC
CSAETSGIGEQYF
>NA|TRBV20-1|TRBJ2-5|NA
TGCAGTGCTAGAGATTCTAGCGTGGAGACCCAGTACTTC
CSARDSSVETQYF